These 21 T cell receptor beta chains were sequenced from one sample in a study of cytomegalovirus exposure and HLA in healthy donors. Primers included in the PCR were 60 Vbeta and 13 Jbeta primers. TCRdb's copy holds only in-frame clones and misses some; the assay was immunoSEQ multiplex PCR. In the table there are roughly 150,000 clones, just over 70% of which are singletons. The sample comprised PBMCs. Source of these receptors: a young man in good health and CMV-seropositive.

The V and J genes are TRBV19 and TRBJ2-1, with D perhaps matching TRBD1 (12 bases). The V gene's germline CDR1 is LNHDA and CDR2 SQIVND (reference sequence). CDR3 length: 22 residues. Trimming cost V 11 bases and J 0 bases, with 38 bases left between them. The chain's CDR3 is CACRRGTGGRTSGWSSYNEQFF. The DNA for the CDR3 is TGTGCCTGTCGTCGGGGGACAGGGGGCAGGACTAGCGGGTGGAGCTCCTACAATGAGCAGTTCTTC.

The rearrangement links TRBV7-2 to TRBJ2-5; 9 bases agree with TRBD1. J was trimmed by 5 bases and V by 5 bases; bases with no gene match: 9. CDR3 length equals 15 residues. From germline, CDR1 is SGHTA and CDR2 FQGNSA. The CDR3 DNA follows: TGTGCCAGCAGCCCCCGGACAGGGGCCGGTGAGACCCAGTACTTC. It encodes CASSPRTGAGETQYF.

V usage is TRBV6-1 and J usage is TRBJ1-2, with D unresolved. This CDR3 is built from 14 residues. The V gene lost 0 bases and the J gene lost 13 bases, with 18 bases spanning the gap. Per the germline V gene, CDR1 is MNHNS and CDR2 is SASEGT. CDR3 in DNA: TGTGCCAGCAGTGAAGCTTCGAAAGGAAATAGAGGCACCTTC. The encoded protein is CASSEASKGNRGTF.

This chain links TRBV5-5 with TRBJ1-4; D is uncertain. V was trimmed by 1 base and J by 3 bases, leaving 13 bases between them. Germline V CDR1 and CDR2: SGHKS, YYEKEE (reference sequence). The CDR3 extends over 16 amino acids. The DNA for the CDR3 is TGTGCCAGCAGCTTGAGTCAGGCCGTTCCTAATGAAAAACTGTTTTTT. Residues: CASSLSQAVPNEKLFF.

The rearrangement joins TRBV25-1 to TRBJ1-1, with 12 bases matching TRBD1. CDR1 and CDR2 from the germline V gene are MGHDK and SYGVNS. This CDR3 contains 16 residues. Losses at the gene ends were 2 bases for V and 8 bases for J; bases not matched to a gene: 9. CDR3 coding DNA: TGTGCCAGCAGTGAACGATTCCTCGGGACAGGGGGCGAAGCTTTCTTT. Amino acids: CASSERFLGTGGEAFF. The full variable domain, its missing parts supplied by reference TRBV25-1 and TRBJ1-1, is EADIYQTPRYLVIGTGKKITLECSQTMGHDKMYWYQQDPGMELHLIHYSYGVNSTEKGDLSSESTVSRIRTEHFPLTLESARPSHTSQYLCASSERFLGTGGEAFFGQGTRLTVV.

The chain recombines TRBV7-9 with TRBJ1-3, with D hard to call. This CDR3 spans 14 amino acids. Germline CDR1 and CDR2: SEHNR and FQNEAQ (reference sequence). Trimming took 4 bases from V and 4 from J, leaving 11 bases between them. Here the CDR3 reads CASSSNRAGNTIYF. The CDR3 DNA reads as TGTGCCAGCAGCTCAAACAGAGCAGGAAACACCATATATTTT.

The chain uses TRBV5-4 and TRBJ2-3; weak D call: TRBD2 (6 bases). Germline loops: CDR1 SGHNT, CDR2 YYREEE (reference sequence). Trimming removed 0 bases at V and 3 bases at J, with 20 bases between. CDR3 length: 18 residues. The CDR3 sequence: CASSLEPSARGGTDTQYF. DNA of the CDR3: TGTGCCAGCAGCTTGGAACCATCAGCGCGGGGTGGGACAGATACGCAGTATTTT.

The rearrangement links TRBV10-3 to TRBJ2-1, with 12 bases aligning to TRBD2. Trimming at V came to 4 bases and at J to 4 bases, leaving 5 bases not matched to a gene. The CDR3 contains 16 residues. CDR1 is ENHRY, CDR2 SYGVKD, per germline. In DNA form, the CDR3 reads TGTGCCATCAGTGCCGCGACTAGCGGGGGTTACAATGAGCAGTTCTTC. It is translated as CAISAATSGGYNEQFF.

The chain links TRBV27 to TRBJ2-2, with TRBD1 matching 9 bases. Looked up from germline, CDR1 is MNHEY and CDR2 is SMNVEV (reference sequence). V lost 8 bases to trimming and J lost 3 bases; unmatched junction nucleotides: 10. The CDR3 extends over 16 amino acids. This CDR3 reads CASALWDRVHTGELFF. CDR3 nucleotides: TGTGCCAGCGCTTTGTGGGACAGGGTTCACACCGGGGAGCTGTTTTTT.

This clone showed up just a few times. The chain joins TRBV6-6 to TRBJ2-7; 8 positions agree with TRBD2. CDR3 length equals 13 residues. Germline V gene sequence: CDR1 MNHNY, CDR2 SVGAGI (reference sequence). V dropped 8 bases and J dropped 3; count of bases not matched to a gene: 6. CDR3: CASSAGGGYEQYV. CDR3 nucleotides: TGTGCCAGCTCCGCCGGGGGGGGCTACGAGCAGTACGTC.

The gene calls are TRBV7-2 and TRBJ1-1; D perhaps matches TRBD1 (5 bases). V dropped 5 bases and J dropped 0 bases, with 19 bases sitting between them. The germline gives CDR1 SGHTA, CDR2 FQGNSA. The CDR3 is made up of 17 amino acids. For the CDR3, the DNA is TGTGCCAGCAGCCCTAGCGGGGGGAGACTATTGAACACTGAAGCTTTCTTT. This translates into CASSPSGGRLLNTEAFF.

The V and J genes are TRBV6-6 and TRBJ1-3; D is ambiguous. Trimming pared 7 bases from V and 4 bases from J, leaving 11 bases between. Germline-derived CDR1 and CDR2 are MNHNY and SVGAGI (reference sequence). This CDR3 is 13 amino acids long. The CDR3 spells CASKMGEGNTIYF. CDR3 coding DNA: TGTGCCAGCAAAATGGGCGAGGGAAACACCATATATTTT.

The chain is built from TRBV2 and TRBJ2-2; TRBD1 aligns across 9 bases. Unmatched junction bases numbered 6, after V lost 3 bases and J lost 4 bases. The CDR3 has 16 amino acids. Germline V gene data show CDR1 as SNHLY and CDR2 as FYNNEI. The chain's CDR3 is CASSDGTGISTGELFF. As DNA, the CDR3 is TGTGCCAGCAGTGATGGGACAGGGATAAGCACCGGGGAGCTGTTTTTT.

The rearrangement joins TRBV30 to TRBJ1-1; a possible D gene is TRBD1 (6 bases). The CDR3 length is 11 residues. Germline values: CDR1 GTSNPN, CDR2 SVGIG (reference sequence). The V gene lost 4 bases and the J gene lost 7 bases, with 10 bases spanning the gap. The CDR3 is CAWTDRNEAFF. Here the CDR3 DNA reads TGTGCCTGGACCGACAGGAATGAAGCTTTCTTT.

The rearrangement joins TRBV28 to TRBJ2-7, with 7 nucleotides matching TRBD1. J was trimmed by 0 bases and V by 5 bases; bases with no gene match: 7. Germline assignment: CDR1 MDHEN and CDR2 SYDVKM. The CDR3 length is 15 residues. The CDR3 DNA is TGTGCCAGCAGTCGGACAGGCTCGAGCTCCTACGAGCAGTACGTC. Its protein is CASSRTGSSSYEQYV.

The chain joins TRBV7-8 to TRBJ2-1, with 13 bases identical to TRBD2. Germline lookup yields CDR1 SGHVS and CDR2 FQNEAQ. J lost 4 bases, V lost 5 bases, and 11 bases had no gene match. The CDR3 extends over 18 amino acids. The CDR3 DNA reads TGTGCCAGCAGCCTACCTAATGGGACTAGCGGGATTTACAATGAGCAGTTCTTC. It translates to CASSLPNGTSGIYNEQFF.

The V and J genes are TRBV15 and TRBJ2-4; 10 bases are a match to TRBD2. Germline CDR1 LNHNV, CDR2 YYDKDF (reference sequence). The CDR3 contains 21 residues. V was clipped by 0 bases and J by 0 bases; unmatched bases: 14. The CDR3 spells CATSRDPGLAGVNGAKNIQYF. The CDR3 nucleotides read TGTGCCACCAGCAGAGATCCGGGGCTAGCGGGAGTAAATGGAGCCAAAAACATTCAGTACTTC.

This clone was found once. This chain connects TRBV6-6 to TRBJ2-7; 7 positions match TRBD1. The V segment lost 6 bases and the J segment 0 bases; nucleotides outside the gene matches: 8. CDR3 length equals 15 residues. CDR1 MNHNY and CDR2 SVGAGI come from the germline V gene (reference sequence). The CDR3 here is CASSEDRPDSYEQYV. In nucleotides, the CDR3 is TGTGCCAGCAGCGAGGACAGGCCTGACTCCTACGAGCAGTACGTC.

The CDR3 nucleotides are TGTGCCAGCAGCTTAGCGTGGACAGGGAAAGGAGCTGAAGCTTTCTTT. Translated, it gives CASSLAWTGKGAEAFF. The chain uses TRBV7-9 and TRBJ1-1, with 8 nucleotides matching TRBD1. Germline assignment: CDR1 SEHNR and CDR2 FQNEAQ (reference sequence). J lost 6 bases, V lost 0 bases, and 9 bases had no gene match. The CDR3 has 16 amino acids.

The rearrangement links TRBV15 to TRBJ2-1, with 8 positions matching TRBD2. This CDR3 comprises 18 residues. With V trimmed by 1 base and J by 0 bases, 8 bases remained unmatched. Germline CDR1 is LNHNV and CDR2 is YYDKDF (reference sequence). This CDR3 reads CATSRAASTSGSYNEQFF. The CDR3 region has the DNA TGTGCCACCAGCAGAGCCGCGTCTACTAGCGGCTCCTACAATGAGCAGTTCTTC.

V usage is TRBV5-1 and J usage is TRBJ1-2; D not resolved. The V gene lost 2 bases and the J gene lost 4 bases, with 15 bases spanning the gap. CDR3 length equals 15 residues. CDR1 is SGHRS and CDR2 is YFSETQ in the germline V gene. The CDR3 DNA sequence: TGCGCCAGCAGCTTCAATCCCACAGACCCCTATGGCTACACCTTC. This codes for CASSFNPTDPYGYTF.